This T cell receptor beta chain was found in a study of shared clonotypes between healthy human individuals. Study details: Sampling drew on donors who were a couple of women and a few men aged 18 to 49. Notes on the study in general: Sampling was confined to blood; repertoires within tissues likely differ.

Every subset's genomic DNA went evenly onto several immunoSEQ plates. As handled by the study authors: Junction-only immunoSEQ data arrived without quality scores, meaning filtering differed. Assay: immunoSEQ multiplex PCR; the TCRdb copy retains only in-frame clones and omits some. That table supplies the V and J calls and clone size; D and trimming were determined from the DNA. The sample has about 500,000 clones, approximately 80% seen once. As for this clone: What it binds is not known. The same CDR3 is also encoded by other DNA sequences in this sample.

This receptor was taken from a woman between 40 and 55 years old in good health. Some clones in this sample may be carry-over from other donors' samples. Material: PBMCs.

The CDR3 region is CASSRTANTGELFF. CDR3 coding DNA: TGCGCCAGCAGCCGGACGGCGAACACCGGGGAGCTGTTTTTT. This chain links TRBV5-1 with TRBJ2-2; no firm D call. Trimming shortened V by 4 bases and J by 0 bases, and 7 bases separated the two germline ends. From germline, CDR1 is SGHRS and CDR2 YFSETQ. The CDR3 has 14 amino acids.